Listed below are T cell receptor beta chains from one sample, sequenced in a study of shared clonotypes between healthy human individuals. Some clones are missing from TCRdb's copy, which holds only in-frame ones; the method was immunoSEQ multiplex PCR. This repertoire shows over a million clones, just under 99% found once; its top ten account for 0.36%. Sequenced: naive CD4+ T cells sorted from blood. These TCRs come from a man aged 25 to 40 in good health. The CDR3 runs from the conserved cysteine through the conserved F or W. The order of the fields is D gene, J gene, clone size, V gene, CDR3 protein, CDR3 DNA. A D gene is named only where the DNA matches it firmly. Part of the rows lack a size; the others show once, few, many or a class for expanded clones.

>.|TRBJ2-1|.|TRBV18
CASSRQVQDYNEQFF
TGTGCCAGCTCCCGACAGGTCCAAGACTACAATGAGCAGTTCTTC
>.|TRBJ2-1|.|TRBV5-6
CASSLVGADNEQFF
TGTGCCAGCAGCTTGGTGGGGGCTGACAATGAGCAGTTCTTC
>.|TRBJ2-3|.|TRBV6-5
CASSYSASDTQYF
TGTGCCAGCAGTTACTCGGCGAGCGATACGCAGTATTTT
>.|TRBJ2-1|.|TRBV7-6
CASSLRLGSYNEQFF
TGTGCCAGCAGCTTAAGGTTGGGCTCCTACAATGAGCAGTTCTTC
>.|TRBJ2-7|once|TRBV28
CASSLQGTYEQYF
TGTGCCAGCAGTCTCCAGGGGACCTACGAGCAGTACTTC
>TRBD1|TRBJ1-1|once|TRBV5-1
CASSLTGGITEAFF
TGCGCCAGCAGCCTGACAGGGGGCATCACTGAAGCTTTCTTT
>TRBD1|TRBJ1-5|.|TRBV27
CASSIRTGSNQPQHF
TGTGCCAGCAGTATCCGGACAGGTAGCAATCAGCCCCAGCATTTT
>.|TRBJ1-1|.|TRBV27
CASSSFGWTEAFF
TGTGCCAGCAGTTCATTTGGGTGGACTGAAGCTTTCTTT
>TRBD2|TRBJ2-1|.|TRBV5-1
CASSWGLAGAYNEQFF
TGCGCCAGCAGTTGGGGACTAGCGGGAGCTTACAATGAGCAGTTCTTC
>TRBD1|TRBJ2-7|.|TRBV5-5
CASSWRDRGSYEQYF
TGTGCCAGCAGCTGGCGGGACAGGGGTTCATACGAGCAGTACTTC
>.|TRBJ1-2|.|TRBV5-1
CASSLVPGRINDYGYTF
TGCGCCAGCAGCTTGGTACCAGGGCGGATTAATGACTATGGCTACACCTTC
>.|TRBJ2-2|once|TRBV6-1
CASTPGTVNTGELFF
TGTGCCAGCACTCCCGGGACGGTGAACACCGGGGAGCTGTTTTTT
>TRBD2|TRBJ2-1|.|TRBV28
CASSAAGFSYNEQFF
TGTGCCAGCAGCGCAGCGGGGTTCTCCTACAATGAGCAGTTCTTC
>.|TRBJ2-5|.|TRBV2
CASSDLGWREETQYF
TGTGCCAGCAGCGACCTTGGGTGGCGGGAAGAGACCCAGTACTTC
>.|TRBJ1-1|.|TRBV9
CASSTTPNTEAFF
TGTGCCAGCAGCACGACACCTAACACTGAAGCTTTCTTT
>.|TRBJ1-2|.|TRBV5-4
CASSLRTGDGYTF
TGTGCCAGCAGCCTTCGGACGGGCGATGGCTACACCTTC
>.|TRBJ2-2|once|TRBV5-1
CASSLLVGSQHTGELFF
TGCGCCAGCAGCTTGCTTGTGGGCAGCCAGCACACCGGGGAGCTGTTTTTT
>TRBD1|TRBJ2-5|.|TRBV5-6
CASRSRSKTGWETQYF
TGTGCCAGCAGATCTCGGTCAAAGACAGGGTGGGAGACCCAGTACTTC
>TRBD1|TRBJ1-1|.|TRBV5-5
CASSPSPGGQNTEAFF
TGTGCCAGCAGCCCATCTCCAGGGGGTCAGAACACTGAAGCTTTCTTT
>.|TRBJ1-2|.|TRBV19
CASTLDAYGYTF
TGTGCCAGTACCCTGGACGCTTATGGCTACACCTTC
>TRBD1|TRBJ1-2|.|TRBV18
CASSTGQANYRGYTF
TGTGCCAGCTCCACCGGACAGGCGAATTATCGTGGCTACACCTTC
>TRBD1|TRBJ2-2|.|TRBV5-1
CASTKTGLNTGELFF
TGCGCCAGCACAAAGACAGGGCTGAACACCGGGGAGCTGTTTTTT
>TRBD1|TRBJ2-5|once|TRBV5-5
CASSFSRDRGLETQYF
TGTGCCAGCAGCTTCTCCCGGGACAGGGGGCTTGAGACCCAGTACTTC
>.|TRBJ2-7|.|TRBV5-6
CASSTDRDGEQYF
TGTGCCAGCAGTACCGACCGGGACGGCGAGCAGTACTTC
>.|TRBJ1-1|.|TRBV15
CATSRDQGTEAFF
TGTGCCACCAGCAGAGATCAGGGCACTGAAGCTTTCTTT
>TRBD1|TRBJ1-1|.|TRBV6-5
CASSYFKGATEAFF
TGTGCCAGCAGTTACTTTAAGGGGGCCACTGAAGCTTTCTTT
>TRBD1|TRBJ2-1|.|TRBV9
CASRPGQGYNEQFF
TGTGCCAGCAGGCCGGGACAGGGGTACAATGAGCAGTTCTTC
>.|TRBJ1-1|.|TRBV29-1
CSVGPGSAFF
TGCAGCGTTGGTCCGGGTAGTGCTTTCTTT
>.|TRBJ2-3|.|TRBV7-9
CASSLPQGGTSTDTQYF
TGTGCCAGCAGCTTGCCACAGGGGGGGACTAGCACAGATACGCAGTATTTT
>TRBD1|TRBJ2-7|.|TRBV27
CASSFPPPPDRDHEQYF
TGTGCCAGCAGTTTCCCCCCCCCACCGGACAGGGACCACGAGCAGTACTTC
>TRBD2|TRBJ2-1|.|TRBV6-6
CASTQRGSSYNEQFF
TGTGCCAGCACCCAGCGGGGGAGCTCCTACAATGAGCAGTTCTTC
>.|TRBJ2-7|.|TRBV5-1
CASSFGTQGTGEQYF
TGCGCCAGCAGCTTTGGAACCCAAGGTACCGGCGAGCAGTACTTC
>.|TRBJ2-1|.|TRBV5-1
CASSLGVRGSFNEQFF
TGCGCCAGCAGCTTGGGGGTCAGGGGTAGTTTTAATGAGCAGTTCTTC
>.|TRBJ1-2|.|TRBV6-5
CASSYSDRFYGYTF
TGTGCCAGCAGTTACTCTGACAGGTTCTATGGCTACACCTTC
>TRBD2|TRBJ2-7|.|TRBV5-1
CASSILAGSPYEQYF
TGCGCCAGCAGCATACTAGCGGGAAGCCCCTACGAGCAGTACTTC
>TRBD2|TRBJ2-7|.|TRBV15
CATSPREGSYEQYF
TGTGCCACCAGCCCCAGGGAGGGCTCCTACGAGCAGTACTTC
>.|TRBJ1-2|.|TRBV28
CASNSRTEPRQGYTF
TGTGCCAGCAACTCCAGGACAGAGCCCCGTCAAGGCTACACCTTC
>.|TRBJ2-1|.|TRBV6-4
CASSRGSGYEQFF
TGTGCCAGCAGTAGGGGTAGCGGTTATGAGCAGTTCTTC
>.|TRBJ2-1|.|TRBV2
CASSEKAVGLSIYNEQFF
TGTGCCAGCAGTGAAAAGGCAGTGGGACTTTCAATCTACAATGAGCAGTTCTTC
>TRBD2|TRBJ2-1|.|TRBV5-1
CASSPTSGRPYNEQFF
TGCGCCAGCAGCCCGACTAGCGGGCGACCCTACAATGAGCAGTTCTTC
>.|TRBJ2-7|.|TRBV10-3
CAISESLRYEQYF
TGTGCCATCAGTGAGTCGTTGCGATACGAGCAGTACTTC
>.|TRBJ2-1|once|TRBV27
CASSPLGGDNEQFF
TGTGCCAGCAGTCCCTTAGGGGGGGACAATGAGCAGTTCTTC
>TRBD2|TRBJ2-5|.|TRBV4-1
CASSQAGTREETQYF
TGCGCCAGCAGCCAAGCGGGGACTAGGGAAGAGACCCAGTACTTC
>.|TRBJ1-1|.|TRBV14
CASSQDLRDTEAFF
TGTGCCAGCAGCCAAGATCTTAGGGACACTGAAGCTTTCTTT
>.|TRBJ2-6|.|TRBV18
CASSPDAGANVLTF
TGTGCCAGCTCACCAGACGCGGGGGCCAACGTCCTGACTTTC
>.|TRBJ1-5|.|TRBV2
CASSSTPNLPQHF
TGTGCCAGCAGTTCGACGCCCAATCTGCCCCAGCATTTT
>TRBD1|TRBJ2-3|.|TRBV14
CASSPRQGTGGTQYF
TGTGCCAGCAGCCCCAGACAGGGGACGGGTGGCACGCAGTATTTT
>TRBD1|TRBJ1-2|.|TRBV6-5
CASSFTGTGLNYGYTF
TGTGCCAGCAGTTTTACCGGGACAGGGTTGAACTATGGCTACACCTTC
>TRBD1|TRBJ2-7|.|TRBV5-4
CASSLGTGGDEQYF
TGTGCCAGCAGCTTGGGGACAGGGGGCGACGAGCAGTACTTC
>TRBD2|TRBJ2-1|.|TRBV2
CASRTISGSSYNEQFF
TGTGCCAGCAGGACGATTAGCGGGAGCTCCTACAATGAGCAGTTCTTC
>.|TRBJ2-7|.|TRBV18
CASSPGSPSPYEQYF
TGTGCCAGCTCACCAGGCTCACCCTCCCCCTACGAGCAGTACTTC
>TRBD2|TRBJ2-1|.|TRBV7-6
CASSMGLAVYNEQFF
TGTGCCAGCAGCATGGGACTAGCGGTATACAATGAGCAGTTCTTC
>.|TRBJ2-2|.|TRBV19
CASSIGQSFTGELFF
TGTGCCAGTAGTATCGGCCAGAGCTTCACCGGGGAGCTGTTTTTT
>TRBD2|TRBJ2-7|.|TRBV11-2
CASRRLAGTYEQYF
TGTGCCAGCCGCAGACTAGCGGGGACGTACGAGCAGTACTTC
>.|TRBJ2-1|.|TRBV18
CASSPPASLVNEQFF
TGTGCCAGCTCACCACCGGCTAGTTTGGTTAATGAGCAGTTCTTC